This T cell receptor (beta chain) was identified in a study of shared clonotypes between healthy human individuals. Germline-derived CDR1 and CDR2 are LNHDA and SQIVND (reference sequence). The CDR3 loop spans 14 amino acids. The V segment lost 9 bases and the J segment 0 bases; nucleotides outside the gene matches: 7. For this clone: Its antigen remains unidentified.

Broader study findings: Shared clonotypes: approximately 5% naive CD4, around 4% naive CD8, roughly 2.4% memory CD4, 0.35% to 0.5% memory CD8.

Here immunoSEQ multiplex PCR was the method, and the copy in TCRdb shows in-frame clones only, minus some. The sample yields some 680,000 clones, 73% seen once. The chain couples TRBV19 to TRBJ1-2; 7 positions match TRBD1. The clonotype comes from a woman younger than 45 in good health. What was sequenced was memory CD4+ T cells sorted from blood. Subset specified: CD45RA-negative fraction. CDR3 amino acids: CASRQGLANYGYTF. DNA of the CDR3: TGTGCCAGCCGACAGGGCCTAGCTAACTATGGCTACACCTTC.